This TCR beta chain was captured in a study of CD8 T cells in ankylosing spondylitis. CDR3 length: 15 residues. Trimming cost V 1 base and J 4 bases, with 12 bases left between them. Germline CDR1 and CDR2: SGHRS and YFSETQ. TCRdb redid the calling of the 5' RACE reads with MiXCR, one entry per CDR3 protein. This sample has around 210,000 distinct CDR3 sequences, with 7% to 10% found just once. This clonotype has at least ten counts. V usage is TRBV5-1 and J usage is TRBJ2-1; D call uncertain. The source of this sequence is a female donor with ankylosing spondylitis or in good health (not recorded which). The sample comprised blood, either unsorted or a sorted T cell fraction (not recorded which). This chain's CDR3 is CASSLPRARYNEQFF. The CDR3 coding sequence is TGCGCCAGCAGCTTGCCTCGGGCTCGATACAATGAGCAGTTCTTC.